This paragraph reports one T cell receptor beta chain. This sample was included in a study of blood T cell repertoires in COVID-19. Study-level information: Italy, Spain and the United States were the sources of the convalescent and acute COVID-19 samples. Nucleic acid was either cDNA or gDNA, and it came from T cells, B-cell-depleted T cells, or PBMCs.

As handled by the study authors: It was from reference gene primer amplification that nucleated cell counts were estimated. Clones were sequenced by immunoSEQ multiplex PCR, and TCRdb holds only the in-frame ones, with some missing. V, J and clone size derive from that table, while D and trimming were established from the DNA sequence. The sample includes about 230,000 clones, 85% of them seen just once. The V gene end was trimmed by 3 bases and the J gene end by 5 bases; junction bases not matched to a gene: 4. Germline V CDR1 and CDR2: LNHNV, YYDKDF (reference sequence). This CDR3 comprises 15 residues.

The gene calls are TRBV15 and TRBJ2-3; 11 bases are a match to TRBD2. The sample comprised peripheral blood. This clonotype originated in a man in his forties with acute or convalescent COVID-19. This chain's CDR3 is CATSSSGGVEDTQYF. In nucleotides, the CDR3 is TGTGCCACCAGCAGTAGCGGGGGGGTTGAAGATACGCAGTATTTT.